One and the same sample provided the 8 T cell receptor beta chains below, sequenced in a study of T cells in localized non-small cell lung cancer. Measured with immunoSEQ multiplex PCR; TCRdb has only the in-frame clones, and not every one. The data contain around 18,000 clones, around 83% of them seen just once; the ten biggest clones take up over 25%. The material was peripheral blood, obtained before any cancer treatment. The receptors originated from a female donor of 60 years or more with stage I lung adenocarcinoma.

The J gene is TRBJ2-7, the V gene TRBV19; the match to TRBD2 covers 8 bases. This CDR3 comprises 14 residues. The germline V gene encodes CDR1 LNHDA and CDR2 SQIVND (reference sequence). V shed 8 bases, J shed 2 bases, and the junction held 8 bases outside the gene matches. The CDR3 spells CASSGGGTAYEQYF. CDR3 in DNA: TGTGCCAGTTCAGGCGGGGGGACCGCCTACGAGCAGTACTTC.

This chain connects TRBV27 to TRBJ2-1; 12 bases align to TRBD2. Germline V lookup: CDR1 MNHEY, CDR2 SMNVEV (reference sequence). The V and J ends lost 5 bases and 3 bases, in that order; junction bases with no gene match: 5. The CDR3 extends over 16 amino acids. The CDR3 nucleotides read TGTGCCAGCAGTATTCCGACTAGCGGGGGCTACAATGAGCAGTTCTTC. This sequence encodes CASSIPTSGGYNEQFF.

V gene TRBV20-1 combines with J gene TRBJ1-4; D not resolved. Germline CDR1 and CDR2: DFQATT and SNEGSKA (reference sequence). This CDR3 comprises 11 residues. Trimming took 3 bases from V and 8 from J, leaving 7 bases between them. The CDR3 region has the DNA TGCAGTGCTAGTCCCGGGGAAAAACTGTTTTTT. Translating it yields CSASPGEKLFF.

The V call is TRBV5-1, the J call TRBJ1-1; 7 bases fit TRBD1. V lost 2 bases to trimming and J lost 4 bases; unmatched junction nucleotides: 5. The CDR3 sequence is 14 residues long. Germline lookup yields CDR1 SGHRS and CDR2 YFSETQ. CDR3 protein: CASSFYRGGTEAFF. CDR3 bases: TGCGCCAGCAGCTTTTACAGGGGTGGCACTGAAGCTTTCTTT.

The chain carries TRBV11-2 and TRBJ2-7; D possibly corresponds to TRBD1 (6 bases). The CDR3 runs 16 residues. V dropped 4 bases and J dropped 9 bases, with 25 bases sitting between them. Germline V CDR1 and CDR2: SGHAT, FQNNGV. The CDR3 DNA is TGTGCCAGCAGCTCTCTCCAGGGGCGCCTCTCGTTGGGGCAGTACTTC. Translation: CASSSLQGRLSLGQYF.

The V gene is TRBV27, the J gene TRBJ2-2; TRBD1 agrees at 8 bases. This CDR3 has 16 residues. Germline V gives CDR1 MNHEY, CDR2 SMNVEV (reference sequence). The V segment lost 2 bases and the J segment 5 bases; nucleotides outside the gene matches: 7. The CDR3 nucleotides are TGTGCCAGCAGTTTAGCCGGGACAGGAGGGACCGGGGAGCTGTTTTTT. It translates to CASSLAGTGGTGELFF.

This rearrangement joins TRBV23-1 to TRBJ1-2; D gene ambiguous. TRBV23-1 is assigned to the ORF class and has an uncertain function. V was cut by 0 bases and J by 5 bases, with 10 bases left in between. There are 14 residues in the CDR3. CDR3 amino acids: CASSQSADRYGYTF. Written as DNA, the CDR3 is TGCGCCAGCAGTCAATCGGCAGATCGTTATGGCTACACCTTC.

The gene calls are TRBV18 and TRBJ2-2, with 8 bases aligning to TRBD1. Unmatched junction bases numbered 5, after V lost 4 bases and J lost 4 bases. CDR3 length: 15 amino acids. Germline CDR1 reads KGHSH; CDR2 reads LQKENI. CDR3 in amino acids: CASSLRQGSTGELFF. The CDR3 nucleotides are TGTGCCAGCTCACTACGACAGGGGTCCACCGGGGAGCTGTTTTTT. Complete variable domain (other parts from reference TRBV18 and TRBJ2-2): NAGVMQNPRHLVRRRGQEARLRCSPMKGHSHVYWYRQLPEEGLKFMVYLQKENIIDESGMPKERFSAEFPKEGPSILRIQQVVRGDSAAYFCASSLRQGSTGELFFGEGSRLTVL.